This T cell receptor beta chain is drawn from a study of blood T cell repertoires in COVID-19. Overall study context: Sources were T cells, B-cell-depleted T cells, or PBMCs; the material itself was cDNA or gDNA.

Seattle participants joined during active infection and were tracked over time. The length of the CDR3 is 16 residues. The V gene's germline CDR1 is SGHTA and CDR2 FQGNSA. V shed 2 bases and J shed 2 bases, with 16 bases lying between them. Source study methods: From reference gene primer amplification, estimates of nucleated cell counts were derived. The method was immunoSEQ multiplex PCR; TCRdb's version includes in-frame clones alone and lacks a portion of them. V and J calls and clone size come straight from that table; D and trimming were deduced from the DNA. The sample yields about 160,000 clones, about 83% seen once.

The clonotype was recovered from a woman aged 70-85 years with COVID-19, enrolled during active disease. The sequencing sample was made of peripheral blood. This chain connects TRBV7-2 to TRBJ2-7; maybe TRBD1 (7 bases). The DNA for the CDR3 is TGTGCCAGCAGCTTATGGAGGAGGGGGCTAACCTACGAGCAGTACTTC. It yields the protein CASSLWRRGLTYEQYF.